The 29 T cell receptor beta chains reported below all come from one sample, sequenced in a study of T cells in tumors after PD-1 blockade. Here immunoSEQ multiplex PCR was the method, and the copy in TCRdb shows in-frame clones only, minus some. The sample includes 3,500 to 5,000 clones, around 70% of them seen just once. This material consisted of tumor tissue, taken before anti-PD-1 treatment. These receptors originate from a human donor with basal cell carcinoma.

V usage is TRBV6-2 or TRBV6-3 and J usage is TRBJ1-2; tentative D call: TRBD1 (5 bases). The germline CDR1 and CDR2 sequences are MNHEY and SVGEGT. V was clipped by 2 bases and J by 0 bases, with 13 bases between them. This CDR3 is built from 16 residues. The CDR3 spells CASSYRRGTTNYGYTF. CDR3 DNA sequence: TGTGCCAGCAGTTACAGGAGGGGCACTACTAACTATGGCTACACCTTC.

The V and J genes are TRBV30 and TRBJ1-2; no firm D call. With 0 bases removed from V and 8 bases from J, the gap between germline ends came to 16 bases. The CDR3 totals 14 residues. CDR1 is GTSNPN and CDR2 is SVGIG in the germline V gene (reference sequence). The CDR3 spells CAWSVYTGRYGYTF. CDR3 coding DNA: TGTGCCTGGAGTGTATATACGGGCCGATACGGCTACACCTTC.

The chain combines TRBV28 with TRBJ1-2, with D tentatively TRBD1 (6 bases). With 3 bases removed from V and 2 bases from J, the gap between germline ends came to 10 bases. CDR1 is MDHEN, CDR2 SYDVKM, per germline. The CDR3 totals 14 residues. For the CDR3, the DNA is TGTGCCAGCAGTTTTCGTGGGGGCAACTATGGCTACACCTTC. Translated: CASSFRGGNYGYTF.

This clone was seen only once. The chain uses TRBV7-9 and TRBJ2-1; tentatively, D is TRBD1 or TRBD2 (6 bases each). The CDR3 has 16 residues. Trimming removed 1 base from V and 12 bases from J, with 22 bases in between. From germline, CDR1 is SEHNR and CDR2 FQNEAQ (reference sequence). As DNA, the CDR3 is TGTGCCAGCAGCTTAGGTGGTGGGGGGCCCAATGAAGGGCAGTTCTTC. It encodes CASSLGGGGPNEGQFF.

The rearrangement joins TRBV4-1 to TRBJ1-2; D may be TRBD1 (5 bases). Germline-derived CDR1 and CDR2 are MGHRA and YSYEKL. V shed 0 bases and J shed 5 bases, with 10 bases lying between them. CDR3 length: 14 amino acids. Written as DNA, the CDR3 is TGCGCCAGCAGCCAAGATGAGGGGTCATATGGCTACACCTTC. Translated: CASSQDEGSYGYTF.

The gene calls are TRBV4-1 and TRBJ1-1, with 11 bases matching TRBD1. Per the germline V gene, CDR1 is MGHRA and CDR2 is YSYEKL. After removal of 5 bases from V and 5 bases from J, the junction contained 13 bases not matched to a gene. CDR3 length: 17 amino acids. The CDR3 DNA reads TGCGCCAGCAGCGAGAGTCGGACAGGGGGCTGGGGTACTGAAGCTTTCTTT. It translates to CASSESRTGGWGTEAFF.

This chain links TRBV10-2 with TRBJ1-2, with D uncertain. This CDR3 region has 16 residues. V was clipped by 3 bases and J by 8 bases, with 22 bases between them. Germline V gene sequence: CDR1 WSHSY, CDR2 SAAADI. CDR3 residues: CASSESIAASSRGYTF. The CDR3 coding sequence is TGCGCCAGCAGTGAATCCATCGCGGCCTCTTCTAGGGGCTACACCTTC.

The J gene is TRBJ1-1, the V gene TRBV5-8; D possibly corresponds to TRBD1 (5 bases). Germline assignment: CDR1 SGHTS and CDR2 YDEGEE. The CDR3 contains 14 residues. V lost 0 bases, J lost 1 base, and 7 bases lay in between. CDR3 protein: CASSLGQPNTEAFF. The CDR3 DNA follows: TGTGCCAGCAGCTTGGGACAGCCGAACACTGAAGCTTTCTTT.

This clone was detected only a few times. The chain links TRBV5-5 to TRBJ2-5, with TRBD2 matching over 8 bases. Germline trimming cut 1 base from V and 3 bases from J; bases unmatched to any gene: 8. Germline CDR1 SGHKS, CDR2 YYEKEE (reference sequence). The CDR3 is made up of 16 amino acids. CDR3: CASSLLPGGPKETQYF. CDR3 coding DNA: TGTGCCAGCAGCTTGCTACCGGGGGGGCCCAAAGAGACCCAGTACTTC.

In its sample, this clone was seen once. The genes are TRBV5-6 and TRBJ2-5; 12 nucleotides match TRBD2. V shed 4 bases and J 4 bases; nucleotides not matched to a gene: 8. Germline CDR1 is SGHDT and CDR2 is YYEEEE. The CDR3 contains 16 residues. The CDR3 nucleotides are TGTGCCAGCAGCCCCTCTAGCGGGAGGGCCGCAGAGACCCAGTACTTC. Its protein is CASSPSSGRAAETQYF. The full variable domain, with the rest looked up from reference TRBV5-6 and TRBJ2-5, is DAGVTQSPTHLIKTRGQQVTLRCSPKSGHDTVSWYQQALGQGPQFIFQYYEEEERQRGNFPDRFSGHQFPNYSSELNVNALLLGDSALYLCASSPSSGRAAETQYFGPGTRLLVL.

This clone is termed large. The chain recombines TRBV5-4 with TRBJ1-1; 8 nucleotides match TRBD1. This CDR3 is 13 amino acids long. The germline V gene has CDR1 SGHNT and CDR2 YYREEE (reference sequence). Trimming removed 1 base from V and 8 bases from J; junction bases left unmatched: 4. CDR3 DNA sequence: TGTGCCAGCAGCTTGAAGGGACAGGCAGAAGCTTTCTTT. Its translation: CASSLKGQAEAFF.

This clone is categorized as medium-sized. V gene TRBV15 combines with J gene TRBJ2-3, with 10 bases aligning to TRBD2. This CDR3 has 19 amino acids. The V segment lost 0 bases and the J segment 2 bases; nucleotides outside the gene matches: 11. Germline V lookup: CDR1 LNHNV, CDR2 YYDKDF (reference sequence). The CDR3 nucleotides are TGTGCCACCAGCAGAGATAGGACTAGCGGAGTTTTTCCCACAGATACGCAGTATTTT. Amino acid sequence: CATSRDRTSGVFPTDTQYF.

The chain couples TRBV7-9 to TRBJ1-3; no clear D. Per germline, CDR1 SEHNR and CDR2 FQNEAQ (reference sequence). V was pared by 3 bases and J by 0 bases, with 12 bases between. This CDR3 contains 16 residues. The CDR3 DNA is TGTGCCAGCAGCTTTCCGGACGGAAGCTCTGGAAACACCATATATTTT. Amino acid sequence: CASSFPDGSSGNTIYF.

In this sample, this clone turned up a few times. The genes are TRBV7-9 and TRBJ2-2; D is unresolved. This CDR3 is 14 amino acids long. V lost 2 bases and J 1 base, leaving 5 bases between the germline ends. CDR1 and CDR2 from the germline V gene are SEHNR and FQNEAQ (reference sequence). For the CDR3, the DNA is TGTGCCAGCAGCTTAAAACTGAACACCGGGGAGCTGTTTTTT. It yields the protein CASSLKLNTGELFF.

V gene TRBV28 combines with J gene TRBJ1-2; 7 nucleotides agree with TRBD1. Germline CDR1 MDHEN, CDR2 SYDVKM. The CDR3 is made up of 15 amino acids. V gave up 7 bases and J gave up 8 bases; unmatched junction bases: 16. DNA of the CDR3: TGTGCCAGCAACACGAGATCAGGGGGAAGAGAAGGCTACACCTTC. Protein sequence: CASNTRSGGREGYTF.

This clone was detected only a few times. The chain combines TRBV5-1 with TRBJ1-3; 8 bases align to TRBD1. Trimming at V came to 4 bases and at J to 2 bases, leaving 8 bases not matched to a gene. The CDR3 is 16 amino acids. The germline V gene encodes CDR1 SGHRS and CDR2 YFSETQ. Written as DNA, the CDR3 is TGCGCCAGCAGCGCACGCCAACAGGGGGCTGGAAACACCATATATTTT. Translating gives CASSARQQGAGNTIYF.

The J gene is TRBJ1-2, the V gene TRBV6-6; D gene ambiguous. The germline V gene has CDR1 MNHNY and CDR2 SVGAGI (reference sequence). V was shortened by 5 bases and J by 2 bases, with 9 bases between the two germline ends. The CDR3 runs to 13 residues. CDR3 sequence: CASSQDPNYGYTF. The CDR3 DNA reads TGTGCCAGCAGTCAAGACCCCAACTATGGCTACACCTTC.

The chain recombines TRBV28 with TRBJ2-5, with TRBD1 matching 10 bases. The ends lost 0 bases at V and 5 bases at J; junction bases unmatched: 6. This CDR3 has 16 residues. The V gene's germline CDR1 is MDHEN and CDR2 SYDVKM. CDR3: CASSLWGTGAGETQYF. CDR3 bases: TGTGCCAGCAGTTTATGGGGGACAGGGGCGGGGGAGACCCAGTACTTC.

The chain joins TRBV28 to TRBJ2-7, with 8 nucleotides matching TRBD2. The germline V gene encodes CDR1 MDHEN and CDR2 SYDVKM. Unmatched junction bases numbered 6, after V lost 5 bases and J lost 0 bases. The CDR3 runs 15 residues. The CDR3: CASSPTSASSYEQYF. The CDR3 coding sequence is TGTGCCAGCAGTCCGACTAGCGCTAGCTCCTACGAGCAGTACTTC.

The chain links TRBV28 to TRBJ1-3; D unclear. Germline V gene sequence: CDR1 MDHEN, CDR2 SYDVKM. There are 14 residues in the CDR3. The V end was cut by 3 bases, the J end by 0 bases, with 6 bases between. The DNA for the CDR3 is TGTGCCAGCAGTTTTCCGAACTCTGGAAACACCATATATTTT. This codes for CASSFPNSGNTIYF.

This clone came up once. This chain joins TRBV28 and TRBJ2-3; D is unclear. Germline CDR1 is MDHEN and CDR2 is SYDVKM. CDR3 size: 15 residues. V shed 1 base and J shed 0 bases, with 8 bases lying between them. The CDR3 loop is CASSLFTDSTDTQYF. CDR3 bases: TGTGCCAGCAGTTTATTCACGGATAGCACAGATACGCAGTATTTT.

The V call is TRBV10-2, the J call TRBJ2-4, with 7 nucleotides matching TRBD2. V was pared by 8 bases and J by 4 bases, with 5 bases of the junction left unmatched. CDR1 and CDR2 from the germline V gene are WSHSY and SAAADI. This CDR3 comprises 13 residues. The CDR3 DNA reads as TGCGCCAGCTCGGATAGCGGGAAAAACATTCAGTACTTC. Translation gives CASSDSGKNIQYF.

J is TRBJ2-3 and V is TRBV11-3; 11 nucleotides match TRBD2. Germline CDR1 is SGHNT and CDR2 is YENEEA. V shed 0 bases and J 6 bases; nucleotides not matched to a gene: 11. The CDR3 loop spans 18 amino acids. This CDR3 reads CASSLDWASGGISDTQYF. The DNA of the CDR3 is TGTGCCAGCAGCTTAGATTGGGCTAGCGGGGGGATCTCCGATACGCAGTATTTT.

This clone is categorized as large (0.1 to 1%). The chain uses TRBV7-2 and TRBJ2-5; 8 bases are a match to TRBD2. The CDR3 is 16 residues long. After removal of 0 bases from V and 4 bases from J, the junction contained 7 bases not matched to a gene. Looked up from germline, CDR1 is SGHTA and CDR2 is FQGNSA. CDR3 nucleotide sequence: TGTGCCAGCAGCTTAGCGGCGGGGGGTGATCGAGAGACCCAGTACTTC. Translating gives CASSLAAGGDRETQYF.

This chain uses TRBV5-4 with TRBJ2-3; a weak D match, TRBD1 (5 bases). CDR1 is SGHNT, CDR2 YYREEE, per germline (reference sequence). Trimming took 4 bases from V and 1 from J, leaving 13 bases between them. This CDR3 comprises 15 residues. The CDR3: CASSPREIRTDTQYF. In DNA form, the CDR3 reads TGTGCCAGCAGCCCCAGGGAAATCCGCACAGATACGCAGTATTTT.

The genes are TRBV2 and TRBJ2-3; 7 nucleotides match TRBD1. CDR3 length equals 16 residues. Losses at the gene ends were 5 bases for V and 2 bases for J; bases not matched to a gene: 10. CDR1 is SNHLY, CDR2 FYNNEI, per germline. CDR3 sequence (DNA): TGTGCCAGCAGTCTTACAGGGGTCCCCCTCACAGATACGCAGTATTTT. Translated: CASSLTGVPLTDTQYF.

The rearrangement uses TRBV7-2 and TRBJ1-2; a possible D gene is TRBD1 (6 bases). The CDR3 totals 17 residues. Germline V gene sequence: CDR1 SGHTA, CDR2 FQGNSA. V dropped 4 bases and J dropped 4 bases, with 22 bases sitting between them. The CDR3 coding sequence is TGTGCCAGCAGCTCGTCAGGGGAACCTATTCCCCGCTATGGCTACACCTTC. Protein sequence: CASSSSGEPIPRYGYTF.

This clone was seen a handful of times. This chain joins TRBV2 and TRBJ2-3; TRBD2 matches 8 bases. This CDR3 contains 14 residues. J gave up 3 bases and V 7 bases, and 6 bases lay outside the gene matches. Germline lookup yields CDR1 SNHLY and CDR2 FYNNEI. CDR3 in DNA: TGTGCCAGCACCAAGGGACTAGGGACAGATACGCAGTATTTT. Its protein is CASTKGLGTDTQYF.

This chain uses TRBV27 with TRBJ1-4, with 10 bases that match TRBD1. The length of the CDR3 is 15 residues. Germline V gives CDR1 MNHEY, CDR2 SMNVEV (reference sequence). The V segment lost 5 bases and the J segment 7 bases; nucleotides outside the gene matches: 7. The CDR3 bases are TGTGCCAGCAGTGTAACCGGGACAGGGGTTGAAAAACTGTTTTTT. Encoded protein: CASSVTGTGVEKLFF. The entire variable domain, with the rest obtained from reference TRBV27 and TRBJ1-4, is as follows: EAQVTQNPRYLITVTGKKLTVTCSQNMNHEYMSWYRQDPGLGLRQIYYSMNVEVTDKGDVPEGYKVSRKEKRNFPLILESPSPNQTSLYFCASSVTGTGVEKLFFGSGTQLSVL.